This entry concerns a single TCR beta chain. In the source study's methods: From reference gene primer amplification, estimates of nucleated cell counts were derived. The repertoire was sequenced with immunoSEQ multiplex PCR; TCRdb's copy has only in-frame clones and lacks some. The V and J calls and clone size are taken from that table; D and trimming were inferred from the DNA. Here the sample spans nearly 45,000 clones, roughly 80% being singletons. This record comes from a study of blood T cell repertoires in COVID-19. Study information: COVID-19 samples from acute and convalescent phases originated in the United States, Italy and Spain. The cDNA or gDNA used as material had been derived from T cells, B-cell-depleted T cells, or PBMCs.

CDR1 is WSHSY and CDR2 is SAAADI in the germline V gene. The CDR3 is 13 residues long. The V gene end was trimmed by 6 bases and the J gene end by 4 bases; junction bases not matched to a gene: 3. The TCR sequence derives from a human donor in a cohort sampled during active COVID-19. Sequences were obtained from peripheral blood. The gene calls are TRBV10-2 and TRBJ1-5; 7 nucleotides agree with TRBD1. The CDR3 nucleotides are TGCGCCAGCAGCACACAGGGGAATCAGCCCCAGCATTTT. Translating gives CASSTQGNQPQHF.